The next 23 T cell receptor beta chains were all read from a single sample in a study of tumor and adjacent non-tumor tissue in lung cancer. This sample's RNA came from whole unsorted tissue. More than 3 cm separated this lung sample from the edge of the tumor. The library came from three nested PCR rounds adapted from ARM-PCR protocols. A single record per CDR3 protein comes from TCRdb applying MiXCR to the multiplex PCR reads. In the table there are roughly 44,000 distinct CDR3 sequences, less than 70% of which are singletons. The sample comprised distant non-tumor lung tissue. The source of these receptors is a woman in her 40s with non-small cell lung cancer.

This clonotype has ten or more counts. This chain uses TRBV20-1 with TRBJ2-5; D gene unclear. V dropped 5 bases and J dropped 1 base, with 14 bases sitting between them. The CDR3 covers 14 residues. Germline V gene sequence: CDR1 DFQATT, CDR2 SNEGSKA (reference sequence). The CDR3 DNA is TGCAGTGCTGAGCCAGGACGAGGCCAAGAGACCCAGTACTTC. Protein sequence: CSAEPGRGQETQYF.

Note on this clonotype: One base away lies a much larger clone, so this may be a sequencing read error. This CDR3 is missing its conserved last phenylalanine or tryptophan, likely due to a read error. The rearrangement joins TRBV4-1 to TRBJ2-7; 10 nucleotides align to TRBD2. CDR1 MGHRA and CDR2 YSYEKL come from the germline V gene. The CDR3 is 15 amino acids. Germline trimming cut 1 base from V and 6 bases from J; bases unmatched to any gene: 6. In DNA, the CDR3 is TGCGCCAGCAGCCAAGGGGCTAGCGGGAGCATCGAGCAGTACCTC. The encoded protein is CASSQGASGSIEQYL.

To note about this clonotype: It is likely a read error, because the conserved phenylalanine at the end of the CDR3 is missing. Because the CDR3's place on the DNA is in doubt, the DNA is left out and the CDR3 is given as listed by TCRdb. The chain combines TRBV11-2 with TRBJ2-7; the table names TRBD2, a call not compared with the DNA. The CDR3 adds up to 16 amino acids, both ends counted. Germline V lookup: CDR1 SGHAT, CDR2 FQNNGV. CDR3: CASSFAPPGLAGERYL.

V and J are TRBV30 and TRBJ2-7; possibly TRBD2 for D (6 bases). V was shortened by 1 base and J by 2 bases, with 15 bases between the two germline ends. Germline assignment: CDR1 GTSNPN and CDR2 SVGIG (reference sequence). This CDR3 comprises 15 residues. The CDR3 DNA sequence: TGTGCCTGGAGTGGGGGGGTAGCGGCCCCCTACGAGCAGTACTTC. It translates to CAWSGGVAAPYEQYF.

The rearrangement links TRBV5-1 to TRBJ1-3; D not certain. This CDR3 has 14 amino acids. CDR1 SGHRS and CDR2 YFSETQ come from the germline V gene. V was trimmed by 0 bases and J by 8 bases, leaving 12 bases between them. In DNA form, the CDR3 reads TGCGCCAGCAGCTTGGGGACCGCCGACGACACCATATATTTT. This sequence encodes CASSLGTADDTIYF.

The chain has TRBV9 and TRBJ2-2; 12 positions agree with TRBD2. Germline V gene data show CDR1 as SGDLS and CDR2 as YYNGEE. V lost 0 bases, J lost 3 bases, and 3 bases stayed unmatched. This CDR3 comprises 17 residues. The CDR3 protein is CASSVALAGGHTGELFF. The CDR3 region has the DNA TGTGCCAGCAGCGTAGCACTAGCGGGGGGACACACCGGGGAGCTGTTTTTT.

Comments on this clonotype: One end of the junction fails to match germline, which may point to a read error. The chain uses TRBV20-1 and TRBJ2-5, with D perhaps assigned TRBD1 or TRBD2 (6 bases each). CDR1 and CDR2 from the germline V gene are DFQATT and SNEGSKA (reference sequence). The CDR3 sequence is 15 residues long. In DNA, the CDR3 is TGCAATGCTACCCCCGCACAAGGAGGGGGAGAGACCCAGTACTTC. It specifies CNATPAQGGGETQYF.

This rearrangement joins TRBV11-2 to TRBJ2-1, with TRBD2 matching over 9 bases. V lost 6 bases and J lost 0; bases outside the gene matches: 3. Germline V lookup: CDR1 SGHAT, CDR2 FQNNGV. The CDR3 consists of 15 residues. The CDR3 DNA is TGTGCCAGCAGAAGTAGCGGGAGCTCCTACAATGAGCAGTTCTTC. The encoded protein is CASRSSGSSYNEQFF.

Remarks on this clonotype: Its ends do not fully match the called genes, so a read error is possible. The V gene is TRBV6-2 or TRBV6-3, the J gene TRBJ2-3, with TRBD2 as a possible D gene (5 bases). The CDR3 spans 17 residues. Germline assignment: CDR1 MNHEY and CDR2 SVGEGT. CDR3 amino acids: CASSPRSGFLSTYTQYF. CDR3 sequence (DNA): TGCGCCAGCAGCCCCCGAAGCGGCTTCCTTAGCACATATACGCAGTATTTT.

Concerning this clonotype itself: This may arise from a read error, as a much more abundant clone is one base away. In nucleotides, the CDR3 is TGTGCCAGCAGTCAATCTAGCGGGGGACTATACGAGCAGTACTTC. Translated: CASSQSSGGLYEQYF. The chain has TRBV6-1 and TRBJ2-7, with 10 positions matching TRBD2. This CDR3 has 15 residues. Germline V lookup: CDR1 MNHNS, CDR2 SASEGT. Trimming at V came to 5 bases and at J to 4 bases, leaving 8 bases not matched to a gene.

The V and J genes are TRBV11-2 and TRBJ2-7; 11 nucleotides align to TRBD2. Germline assignment: CDR1 SGHAT and CDR2 FQNNGV. This CDR3 has 15 residues. The junction had 9 bases not matched to a gene; V was cut back by 5 bases and J by 6 bases. The chain's CDR3 is CASSGGLAGLGEQYF. In DNA form, the CDR3 reads TGTGCCAGCAGCGGAGGACTAGCGGGCCTCGGCGAGCAGTACTTC.

This clonotype was counted ten times or more. This sequence joins TRBV29-1 and TRBJ2-1; TRBD2 matches at 7 bases. Per the germline V gene, CDR1 is SQVTM and CDR2 is ANQGSEA. The V and J ends lost 7 bases and 6 bases, in that order; junction bases with no gene match: 18. The CDR3 runs to 16 residues. The CDR3 loop is CSARDRGEGRVNEQFF. The CDR3 coding sequence is TGCAGCGCCAGGGACCGGGGGGAGGGCCGGGTCAATGAGCAGTTCTTC.

This clonotype was observed once. This sequence joins TRBV5-4 and TRBJ1-1, with D possibly TRBD1 on 5 matching bases. The CDR3 spans 15 residues. Trimming left V 0 bases short and J 7 bases short, with 16 bases between. CDR1 SGHNT and CDR2 YYREEE come from the germline V gene (reference sequence). The CDR3 DNA sequence: TGTGCCAGCAGCTTGGAAGAGTGGGGGATGGATGAAGCTTTCTTT. Translation: CASSLEEWGMDEAFF.

Regarding this clonotype: At one of its ends the junction is not consistent with the germline gene, which may arise from a read error. This chain links TRBV11-3 with TRBJ2-1; possibly TRBD1 for D (5 bases). Germline V gives CDR1 SGHNT, CDR2 YENEEA. This CDR3 has 16 amino acids. DNA of the CDR3: TGTGCCAACAGCACAAGGCCTAGGGGCTCATACAATGAGCAGTTCTTC. This translates into CANSTRPRGSYNEQFF. Combining the CDR3 with reference TRBV11-3 and TRBJ2-1 gives the whole variable domain EAGVVQSPRYKIIEKKQPVAFWCNPISGHNTLYWYLQNLGQGPELLIRYENEEAVDDSQLPKDRFSAERLKGVDSTLKIQPAELGDSAVYLCANSTRPRGSYNEQFFGPGTRLTVL.

This clonotype appeared many times. The chain's CDR3 is CASSSHRVREGKNIQYF. In nucleotides, the CDR3 is TGTGCCAGCAGTTCACACAGGGTACGTGAAGGCAAAAACATTCAGTACTTC. The J gene is TRBJ2-4, the V gene TRBV28, with a possible D match to TRBD1 (6 bases). The CDR3 has 17 residues. CDR1 and CDR2 from the germline V gene are MDHEN and SYDVKM. V shed 4 bases and J shed 3 bases, with 19 bases lying between them.

The chain combines TRBV11-2 with TRBJ2-3; TRBD2 matches 10 bases. V lost 4 bases, J lost 5 bases, and 12 bases stayed unmatched. This CDR3 comprises 17 residues. Germline CDR1 and CDR2: SGHAT and FQNNGV. The CDR3 here is CASSSIKASGSLDTQYF. The CDR3 DNA is TGTGCCAGCAGCTCAATTAAGGCTAGCGGGAGCCTAGATACGCAGTATTTT.

The chain is built from TRBV28 and TRBJ2-1; 12 bases are a match to TRBD2. J lost 9 bases, V lost 4 bases, and 10 bases had no gene match. From germline, CDR1 is MDHEN and CDR2 SYDVKM. The CDR3 is made up of 16 amino acids. The CDR3 DNA follows: TGTGCCAGCAGTTCCCTGACTAGCGGGAGCCCGGGTGAGCAGTTCTTC. Translation: CASSSLTSGSPGEQFF.

This clonotype has only one observation. The junction departs from germline at one end; a sequencing error may be responsible. V gene TRBV29-1 combines with J gene TRBJ2-5; D unclear. CDR3 length: 14 amino acids. Germline CDR1 SQVTM, CDR2 ANQGSEA. The CDR3 DNA is TGCAGCGTTTATACGGCAGTTGTCCAAGAGAGCCAGTACTTC. Translated: CSVYTAVVQESQYF.

This clonotype qualifies as medium-sized. The chain recombines TRBV29-1 with TRBJ1-6; D possibly corresponds to TRBD1 (6 bases). The CDR3 runs 13 residues. Germline V gene lookup returns CDR1 SQVTM and CDR2 ANQGSEA. The V and J ends lost 4 bases and 3 bases respectively, with 7 bases between them. CDR3 region: CSVGTDYNSPLHF. Written as DNA, the CDR3 is TGCAGCGTTGGGACAGACTATAATTCACCCCTCCACTTT.

Note on this clonotype: A junction boundary mismatches the germline segment, possibly from a read error. The rearrangement links TRBV30 to TRBJ1-6; D may be TRBD1 (6 bases). CDR3 size: 13 residues. Germline values: CDR1 GTSNPN, CDR2 SVGIG (reference sequence). This chain's CDR3 is CAWGGQINSSLHF. In DNA, the CDR3 is TGTGCCTGGGGTGGACAGATTAATTCATCCCTCCACTTT.

As concerns this clonotype: One end of the junction is discordant with germline, which a read error may explain. This chain links TRBV29-1 with TRBJ2-7; D tentatively fits TRBD1 or TRBD2 (6 bases each). The CDR3 runs to 15 residues. Germline-derived CDR1 and CDR2 are SQVTM and ANQGSEA. The CDR3 DNA reads TGCAGCGTAACATTAGGGGGGCGATCAAACCACGAGCAATACTTC. Translated: CSVTLGGRSNHEQYF.

On this clonotype: A read error may explain this, as a much larger clone is one base away. The chain recombines TRBV7-9 with TRBJ2-2, with D perhaps matching TRBD2 (6 bases). This CDR3 contains 15 residues. Germline CDR1 SEHNR, CDR2 FQNEAQ (reference sequence). Between the trimmed V and J ends, which lost 10 bases and 3 bases, there was a span of 18 bases. The CDR3 bases are TGTGCCATCCCGCGGGGCGAGGGGTACACCGGGGAGCTGTTTTTT. This translates into CAIPRGEGYTGELFF.

Regarding this clonotype: The CDR3 does not end in the conserved phenylalanine or tryptophan, so this is likely a read error. The V gene is TRBV10-1, the J gene TRBJ2-5; 10 nucleotides line up with TRBD2. Germline CDR1 reads WNHNN; CDR2 reads SYGVQD (reference sequence). This CDR3 has 15 amino acids. The CDR3 DNA is TGTGCCAGCAGAGCCGGGACTAGCGTAAGGGTGACCCAGTACCTC. Its translation: CASRAGTSVRVTQYL.